The clone carrying this T cell receptor (beta chain) appeared a single time. The sample comes from a study of CD8 T cells in Susac syndrome. RNA was extracted with the RNeasy kit, and a quantity of roughly 0.5 to 1 ug was reverse transcribed using random hexamers. An immunoSEQ multiplex PCR amplified TCR beta CDR3 over 54 Vbeta and 13 Jbeta. TCRdb re-derived calls from the immunoSEQ multiplex PCR reads in MiXCR, one entry per CDR3 protein. The table has roughly 330,000 distinct CDR3 sequences, roughly 94% seen once. The T cells that were sequenced for TCR beta were CD8+ and CD4+ cells from blood. The multiple sclerosis controls were treatment-naive patients affected by stable or active relapsing-remitting disease. The germline V gene has CDR1 ENHRY and CDR2 SYGVKD. V was shortened by 6 bases and J by 5 bases, with 19 bases between the two germline ends. The CDR3 extends over 15 amino acids.

The sample taken for sequencing was CD4+ T cells from PBMCs. The TCR was taken from a human donor with multiple sclerosis. The chain joins TRBV10-3 to TRBJ1-1, with D possibly TRBD1 on 5 matching bases. In nucleotides, the CDR3 is TGTGCCATCAGAGGGACTCACCTATCGGGGACTGAAGCTTTCTTT. The encoded protein is CAIRGTHLSGTEAFF.